This T cell receptor beta chain is from a study of T-cell memory formation after mild COVID-19. This clonotype was seen ten or more times. Its target is not known. This CDR3 contains 15 residues. Germline V gene data show CDR1 as SGHAT and CDR2 as FQNNGV. The V and J ends lost 1 base and 2 bases respectively, with 12 bases between them. MiXCR, run by TCRdb on the 5' RACE reads, gives a single entry per CDR3 protein. The table lists roughly 14,000 distinct CDR3 sequences, roughly 19% of them singletons. The study, taken as a whole, reports: That cross-reactive memory joined was suggested by some responding clones appearing in pre-infection memory.

Sequencing input: PBMCs or a T cell subset sorted from them (not recorded which). The rearrangement joins TRBV11-2 to TRBJ2-7; perhaps TRBD2 as D (6 bases). This clonotype was obtained from an adult woman who had mild COVID-19 (a few samples of this study predate the infection). Cell type and time point are not known. CDR3 residues: CASSLVGGGAYEQYF. As DNA, the CDR3 is TGTGCCAGCAGCTTAGTAGGTGGCGGGGCCTACGAGCAGTACTTC.